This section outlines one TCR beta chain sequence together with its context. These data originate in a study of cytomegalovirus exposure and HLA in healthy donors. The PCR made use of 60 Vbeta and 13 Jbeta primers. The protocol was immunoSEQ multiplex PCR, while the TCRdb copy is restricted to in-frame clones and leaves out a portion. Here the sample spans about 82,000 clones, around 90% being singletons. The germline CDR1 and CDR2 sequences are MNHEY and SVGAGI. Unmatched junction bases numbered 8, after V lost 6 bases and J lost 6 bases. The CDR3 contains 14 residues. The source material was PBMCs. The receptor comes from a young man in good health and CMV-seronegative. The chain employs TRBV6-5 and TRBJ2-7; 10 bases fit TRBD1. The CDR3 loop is CASRPDRGRTEQYF. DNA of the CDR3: TGTGCCAGCAGACCTGACAGGGGGCGCACCGAGCAGTACTTC.